One and the same sample provided the 9 T cell receptor beta chains below, sequenced in a study of blood T cell repertoires in COVID-19 (TCRdb year 2020). The library was made by the immunoSEQ multiplex PCR assay. TCRdb carries this immuneACCESS record with in-frame sequences only. Its versions omit some clonotypes, under half of them owing to an unresolved V gene in the studies checked, with the rest unexplained. This sample is represented by 100,000 to 150,000 clones; around 88% of them were singletons. The ten largest clones represent about 4.4% of the sample. Sequencing was done on a sample of peripheral blood. The origin of the receptors is a man in his sixties with COVID-19, enrolled during active disease.

In its sample, this clone was seen once. The V and J genes are TRBV4-1 and TRBJ1-3; TRBD1 aligns across 12 bases. This CDR3 is 17 amino acids long. Germline CDR1 is MGHRA and CDR2 is YSYEKL. With V trimmed by 0 bases and J by 3 bases, 3 bases remained unmatched. CDR3 nucleotides: TGCGCCAGCAGCCAAGATGGGACAGGGGGCTTTGGAAACACCATATATTTT. Its protein is CASSQDGTGGFGNTIYF.

The chain combines TRBV25-1 with TRBJ1-4, with 7 nucleotides matching TRBD1. The CDR3 runs to 14 residues. The J segment lost 8 bases and the V segment lost 6 bases, leaving 9 bases of the junction unmatched. Per the germline V gene, CDR1 is MGHDK and CDR2 is SYGVNS. CDR3: CASREGGGREKLFF. CDR3 DNA sequence: TGTGCCAGCAGAGAAGGAGGGGGCCGGGAAAAACTGTTTTTT.

The CDR3 loop is CASTLEGARGTEAFF. The DNA of the CDR3 is TGTGCCAGCACCTTGGAAGGGGCAAGGGGCACTGAAGCTTTCTTT. The V and J genes are TRBV6-6 and TRBJ1-1; tentatively, D is TRBD1 (5 bases). The V end lost 7 bases, the J end lost 4 bases, and 19 bases lay between the germline ends. Germline CDR1 reads MNHNY; CDR2 reads SVGAGI (reference sequence). The CDR3 spans 15 residues.

The J gene is TRBJ2-3, the V gene TRBV6-4; 10 bases align to TRBD1. This CDR3 region has 13 residues. Germline loops: CDR1 MRHNA, CDR2 SNTAGT. V was clipped by 5 bases and J by 6 bases; unmatched bases: 2. The CDR3 DNA sequence: TGTGCCAGCAGTTCGGGACAGGGGGATACGCAGTATTTT. Amino acids: CASSSGQGDTQYF.

This clone was found a few times. The chain recombines TRBV5-1 with TRBJ1-2; a possible D gene is TRBD1 (6 bases). Germline CDR1 is SGHRS and CDR2 is YFSETQ. The V gene lost 1 base and the J gene lost 4 bases, with 14 bases spanning the gap. This CDR3 comprises 15 residues. DNA of the CDR3: TGCGCCAGCAGCTTGTGGTCAGGGGAGGGCTATGGCTACACCTTC. Protein sequence: CASSLWSGEGYGYTF.

The V gene is TRBV19, the J gene TRBJ1-3; D call uncertain. V lost 7 bases, J lost 0 bases, and 10 bases lay in between. The CDR3 has 14 amino acids. CDR1 and CDR2 (germline): LNHDA, SQIVND (reference sequence). In DNA, the CDR3 is TGTGCCAGTATTGACATCTTCTCTGGAAACACCATATATTTT. Its protein is CASIDIFSGNTIYF. Full variable domain (rest looked up from reference TRBV19 and TRBJ1-3): DGGITQSPKYLFRKEGQNVTLSCEQNLNHDAMYWYRQDPGQGLRLIYYSQIVNDFQKGDIAEGYSVSREKKESFPLTVTSAQKNPTAFYLCASIDIFSGNTIYFGEGSWLTVV.

The chain is built from TRBV12-3 or TRBV12-4 and TRBJ2-7, with D uncertain. Trimming removed 2 bases from V and 2 bases from J, with 4 bases in between. The CDR3 runs 12 residues. The CDR3 reads CASSLSAYEQYF. The CDR3 DNA sequence: TGTGCCAGCAGTTTATCTGCCTACGAGCAGTACTTC.

This chain links TRBV28 with TRBJ1-4; the match to TRBD1 covers 7 bases. The CDR3 spans 15 residues. Trimming took 6 bases from V and 10 from J; bases not matched to a gene: 14. Germline CDR1 and CDR2: MDHEN and SYDVKM. The CDR3 region is CASSYITGAQGKLFF. Written as DNA, the CDR3 is TGTGCCAGCAGCTATATTACAGGGGCCCAAGGAAAACTGTTTTTT.

This chain links TRBV7-9 with TRBJ1-1; D unresolved. Trimming stripped 8 bases from V and 1 base from J, with 11 bases between. Germline V lookup: CDR1 SEHNR, CDR2 FQNEAQ (reference sequence). The CDR3 covers 13 residues. The DNA for the CDR3 is TGTGCCAGCGCAAAGGCGGAGAACACTGAAGCTTTCTTT. Its translation is CASAKAENTEAFF.